This T cell receptor (beta chain) was captured in a study of T-cell memory formation after mild COVID-19 (dated by TCRdb to about 2021). Background on the whole study: Most TCR sequence clusters were specific to one of the two donors. T-cell clones expanding and contracting after mild COVID-19 in two donors were tracked by longitudinal TCRalpha and TCRbeta repertoire sequencing. Two young, previously healthy adult volunteers made up the cohort, one male and one female.

Ficoll-Paque density gradient centrifugation was used to isolate PBMCs. Findings and caveats that apply to the study as a whole: Some responding clones were detected in pre-infection memory, suggesting pre-existing cross-reactive memory T cells joined the SARS-CoV-2 response. The study covered only two mild cases, and larger cohorts including severe cases with pre-infection samples were considered necessary. SARS-CoV-2 specificity of the second-wave clones peaking on day 37 was not confirmed. Contracting CD4+ clones were located mainly in the CM and EM memory subsets, whereas CD8+ clones were found to be enriched in EMRA. From day 15 to 85, contracting clones showed balanced CD4/CD8 phenotypes, whereas a second wave of clones that expanded from day 15 to 37 leaned towards CD4+.

Reads for this sample came from an Illumina NovaSeq 6000. cDNA libraries for TCRalpha and TCRbeta were prepared by 5'RACE using constant-segment primers, with sample barcodes and unique molecular identifiers added. Trizol reagent was used to extract RNA from every sample. Amplification of the libraries took two PCR steps, and the second step added a second sample barcode plus Illumina TruSeq adapters. The libraries were sequenced on an Illumina NovaSeq using 2 x 150 bp paired-end reads. The study's own analysis went as follows. The reads were demultiplexed and collapsed into UMI-guided consensus sequences using migec v1.2.7. Using mixcr v2.1.11, UMI consensuses were aligned to TRA and TRB V and J templates and then assembled into clonotypes. A clonotype was counted as expanded or contracted only if both edgeR and NoisET called the change significant, with noise models trained on biological replicates. For edgeR calls, the cutoffs were a false discovery rate-adjusted p below 0.01 and a log2 fold-change threshold of 1. As an exploratory analysis of dynamics, max-normalized trajectories of the 1000 most abundant clonotypes were examined with PCA combined with hierarchical clustering. Each responding clone was given a CD4 or CD8 phenotype based on the CD4+ and CD8+ repertoires, which had been sequenced separately. The raw public reads went through TCRdb reprocessing: fastp at Q25, MiXCR clone calling, in-frame beta chains kept. Every entry covers one CDR3 protein and lists the most common genes and DNA from its rows. The V and J calls reflect TCRdb's pipeline rather than the authors' work. The sample records around 110,000 distinct CDR3 sequences, roughly 12% of which are singletons. The ten largest clonotypes hold around 30% of the sample.

This clonotype was counted ten times or more. Its antigen specificity is not known. No much larger clone exists at a distance of one base, and base qualities are not known. The CDR3 runs 15 residues from the cysteine to the phenylalanine. CDR3 DNA is the only sequence kept; it has 45 bases, read in frame from the first base. Trimming at the junction amounts to 5 bases on V and 2 bases on J, and the germline ends lie 13 bases apart. CDR1 and CDR2 are drawn from the germline V gene: SGHAT, FQNNGV. The rearrangement joined TRBV11-2 to TRBJ2-1; TRBD2 is perhaps the D gene, given 6 matching bases. This sequence originates from an adult woman who had mild COVID-19 (a few samples of this study predate the infection). The sample titles of this study are shuffled in the database, so cell type and time point are left out; the donor was told from shared clones. Sequencing was carried out using PBMCs or a T cell subset sorted from them (not recorded which). The nucleotides read TGTGCCAGCAGCCCTCGGACTACTCCCTACAATGAGCAGTTCTTC. Its product reads: CASSPRTTPYNEQFF.